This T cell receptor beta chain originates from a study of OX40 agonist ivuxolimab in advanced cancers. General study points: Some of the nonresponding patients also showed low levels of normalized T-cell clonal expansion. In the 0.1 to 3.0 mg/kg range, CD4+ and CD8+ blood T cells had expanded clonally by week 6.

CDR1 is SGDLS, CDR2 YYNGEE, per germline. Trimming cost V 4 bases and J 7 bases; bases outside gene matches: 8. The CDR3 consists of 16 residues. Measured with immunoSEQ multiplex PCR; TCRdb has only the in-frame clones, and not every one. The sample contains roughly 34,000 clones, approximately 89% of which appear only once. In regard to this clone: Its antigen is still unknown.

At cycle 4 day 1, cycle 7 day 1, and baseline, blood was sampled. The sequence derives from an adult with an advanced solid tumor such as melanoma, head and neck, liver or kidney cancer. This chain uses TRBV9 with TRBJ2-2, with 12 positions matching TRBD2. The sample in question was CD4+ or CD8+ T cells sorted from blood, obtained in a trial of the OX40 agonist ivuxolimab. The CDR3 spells CASSTRLAGAGGELFF. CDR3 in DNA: TGTGCCAGCAGCACTCGACTAGCGGGAGCGGGCGGGGAGCTGTTTTTT. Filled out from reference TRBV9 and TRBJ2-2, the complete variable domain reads DSGVTQTPKHLITATGQRVTLRCSPRSGDLSVYWYQQSLDQGLQFLIQYYNGEERAKGNILERFSAQQFPDLHSELNLSSLELGDSALYFCASSTRLAGAGGELFFGEGSRLTVL.